These 24 T cell receptor beta chains came from one sample sequenced in a study of regulatory dendritic cells for organ transplantation. Profiling relied on immunoSEQ multiplex PCR, and the TCRdb table lists in-frame clones only, not all of them. In the table there are around 21,000 clones, about 85% of which are singletons. Their cognate antigens are unknown. CFSE-labeled sorted T cells met regulatory or mature dendritic cells for four to five days. The sequenced sample consisted of naive CD4+ T cells from blood cultured with dendritic cells. Subset specified: CD45RA+ naive T cells. These receptors originate from a human donor in good health.

The chain joins TRBV15 to TRBJ2-3, with TRBD2 matching 8 bases. The CDR3 is made up of 17 amino acids. CDR1 is LNHNV and CDR2 is YYDKDF in the germline V gene (reference sequence). The V gene end was trimmed by 5 bases and the J gene end by 5 bases; junction bases not matched to a gene: 15. CDR3 in amino acids: CATSGYKRGGFGDTQYF. The CDR3 bases are TGTGCCACCAGCGGCTATAAACGGGGGGGGTTTGGAGATACGCAGTATTTT.

The chain links TRBV11-2 to TRBJ1-2, with 8 positions matching TRBD1. The germline V gene encodes CDR1 SGHAT and CDR2 FQNNGV. Unmatched junction bases numbered 4, after V lost 6 bases and J lost 4 bases. This CDR3 comprises 13 residues. CDR3 sequence: CASSYDRGYGYTF. CDR3 nucleotides: TGTGCCAGCAGTTACGACAGGGGCTATGGCTACACCTTC.

The chain carries TRBV27 and TRBJ2-7; 11 bases match TRBD1. Unmatched junction bases numbered 11, after V lost 5 bases and J lost 5 bases. The CDR3 loop spans 16 amino acids. CDR1 MNHEY and CDR2 SMNVEV come from the germline V gene (reference sequence). The CDR3 nucleotides are TGTGCCAGCAGTCCCGGACAGGGGGCGGCTACCGACGAGCAGTACTTC. It is translated as CASSPGQGAATDEQYF.

This chain links TRBV9 with TRBJ1-2, with D unclear. The CDR3 extends over 12 amino acids. CDR1 and CDR2 (germline): SGDLS, YYNGEE. V was cut by 1 base and J by 8 bases, with 9 bases left in between. CDR3 loop: CASSVTSGGYTF. The CDR3 DNA reads TGTGCCAGCAGCGTAACGTCGGGGGGCTACACCTTC.

This sequence joins TRBV11-3 and TRBJ2-7; 8 nucleotides align to TRBD1. The germline V gene encodes CDR1 SGHNT and CDR2 YENEEA. The V segment lost 2 bases and the J segment 3 bases; nucleotides outside the gene matches: 3. The length of the CDR3 is 14 residues. CDR3 in amino acids: CASSLRTGNYEQYF. CDR3 nucleotide sequence: TGTGCCAGCAGCTTAAGGACAGGGAACTACGAGCAGTACTTC.

The rearrangement links TRBV7-9 to TRBJ2-5; D is ambiguous. The germline V gene has CDR1 SEHNR and CDR2 FQNEAQ (reference sequence). The germline V and J ends were trimmed by 7 bases and 4 bases, with 10 bases remaining between them. The CDR3 is 12 residues long. The CDR3 bases are TGTGCCAGCAACCTAGATTTAGAGACCCAGTACTTC. This encodes CASNLDLETQYF.

This sequence joins TRBV10-1 and TRBJ2-3; tentatively, D is TRBD2 (6 bases). V lost 1 base, J lost 4 bases, and 12 bases lay in between. CDR1 and CDR2 from the germline V gene are WNHNN and SYGVQD (reference sequence). The CDR3 covers 15 residues. Here the CDR3 reads CASSEYGGRPDTQYF. CDR3 nucleotide sequence: TGCGCCAGCAGTGAGTACGGGGGACGCCCAGATACGCAGTATTTT.

This chain joins TRBV11-3 and TRBJ2-6, with D possibly being TRBD1 (6 bases). The CDR3 covers 18 residues. Germline values: CDR1 SGHNT, CDR2 YENEEA. With 5 bases removed from V and 2 bases from J, the gap between germline ends came to 19 bases. Written as DNA, the CDR3 is TGTGCCAGCAGCCACGCAGGGGCCCCTTGGGCTGGGGCCAACGTCCTGACTTTC. The encoded protein is CASSHAGAPWAGANVLTF.

This chain connects TRBV7-9 to TRBJ2-4; D ambiguous. The CDR3 totals 13 residues. The V and J ends lost 1 base and 6 bases respectively, with 7 bases between them. The germline CDR1 and CDR2 sequences are SEHNR and FQNEAQ (reference sequence). The CDR3 DNA reads as TGTGCCAGCAGCTTAGGCGTAGCAAACATTCAGTACTTC. Amino acid sequence: CASSLGVANIQYF.

In this sample, this clone turned up a few times. The chain carries TRBV30 and TRBJ1-5; no clear D. The CDR3 has 13 residues. Trimming pared 1 base from V and 4 bases from J, leaving 8 bases between. Germline V CDR1 and CDR2: GTSNPN, SVGIG (reference sequence). This CDR3 reads CAWSGTGNQPQHF. As DNA, the CDR3 is TGTGCCTGGAGTGGGACGGGTAATCAGCCCCAGCATTTT.

This chain connects TRBV28 to TRBJ1-4; tentatively, D is TRBD1 (5 bases). The CDR3 is 12 amino acids. Germline-derived CDR1 and CDR2 are MDHEN and SYDVKM. The ends were cut back, 6 bases at V and 17 bases at J, with 19 bases in the middle. The CDR3: CASRGVVRRVFF. CDR3 sequence (DNA): TGTGCCAGCAGGGGGGTGGTTCGTCGGGTTTTTTTT.

The V call is TRBV4-1, the J call TRBJ1-2, with a weak D call TRBD1 (6 bases). V was pared by 4 bases and J by 3 bases, with 21 bases between. This CDR3 is built from 17 residues. Germline assignment: CDR1 MGHRA and CDR2 YSYEKL. CDR3 sequence reads: CASSPLLQTGSYYGYTF. The CDR3, as DNA: TGCGCCAGCAGCCCCCTACTCCAGACAGGTTCATACTATGGCTACACCTTC.

This clone was detected once. The chain joins TRBV5-6 to TRBJ2-3; D not resolved. The CDR3 runs 13 residues. V shed 2 bases and J shed 2 bases, with 6 bases lying between them. Germline V gene lookup returns CDR1 SGHDT and CDR2 YYEEEE. The DNA for the CDR3 is TGTGCCAGCAGCTTCGTTCTCACAGATACGCAGTATTTT. This gives the protein CASSFVLTDTQYF.

This chain uses TRBV9 with TRBJ2-1; no clear D. CDR1 and CDR2 from the germline V gene are SGDLS and YYNGEE. V lost 0 bases, J lost 0 bases, and 7 bases lay in between. CDR3 size: 15 residues. CDR3 in DNA: TGTGCCAGCAGCGTAGACCCTAGCTCCTACAATGAGCAGTTCTTC. Its translation: CASSVDPSSYNEQFF.

This chain uses TRBV4-2 with TRBJ2-1, with 11 bases that match TRBD2. The CDR3 spans 16 residues. V lost 1 base and J lost 3; bases outside the gene matches: 2. The germline gives CDR1 LGHNA, CDR2 YNFKEQ. The CDR3 region has the DNA TGTGCCAGCAGCCAAGGACTAGCGGGGAACTACAATGAGCAGTTCTTC. It codes for CASSQGLAGNYNEQFF.

The chain is built from TRBV15 and TRBJ2-7; D might be TRBD2 (5 bases). This CDR3 contains 15 residues. V was trimmed by 1 base and J by 2 bases, leaving 12 bases between them. Germline V gives CDR1 LNHNV, CDR2 YYDKDF (reference sequence). CDR3 in DNA: TGTGCCACCAGCAGAGGGCCCCCGGGGACCTACGAGCAGTACTTC. Translating gives CATSRGPPGTYEQYF.

J is TRBJ1-3 and V is TRBV15; no clear D gene. The germline CDR1 and CDR2 sequences are LNHNV and YYDKDF (reference sequence). The CDR3 is 16 residues long. Trimming shortened V by 0 bases and J by 0 bases, and 9 bases separated the two germline ends. CDR3 DNA sequence: TGTGCCACCAGCAGAGAAATACAGCCCTCTGGAAACACCATATATTTT. Translating gives CATSREIQPSGNTIYF.

The chain employs TRBV11-2 and TRBJ1-2; tentative D call: TRBD1 (5 bases). CDR1 and CDR2 from the germline V gene are SGHAT and FQNNGV. This CDR3 is 16 amino acids long. V shed 2 bases and J shed 0 bases, with 13 bases lying between them. The CDR3 reads CASSLSGGVANYGYTF. In DNA, the CDR3 is TGTGCCAGCAGCTTATCTGGGGGGGTGGCTAACTATGGCTACACCTTC.

V is TRBV10-3 and J is TRBJ2-5; 7 positions agree with TRBD1. J gave up 2 bases and V 2 bases, and 2 bases lay outside the gene matches. This CDR3 spans 14 amino acids. Per the germline V gene, CDR1 is ENHRY and CDR2 is SYGVKD. The CDR3 region is CAISEQGDQETQYF. The CDR3 DNA sequence: TGTGCCATCAGTGAGCAGGGGGATCAAGAGACCCAGTACTTC.

The chain recombines TRBV4-1 with TRBJ1-1; no reliable D call. Germline values: CDR1 MGHRA, CDR2 YSYEKL. V was pared by 0 bases and J by 5 bases, with 4 bases between. There are 12 residues in the CDR3. The CDR3 DNA reads as TGCGCCAGCAGCCAAGATCTTACTGAAGCTTTCTTT. The encoded protein is CASSQDLTEAFF.

The chain combines TRBV27 with TRBJ2-5; the match to TRBD2 covers 9 bases. The CDR3 runs to 15 residues. Germline lookup yields CDR1 MNHEY and CDR2 SMNVEV (reference sequence). V was pared by 6 bases and J by 3 bases, with 8 bases of the junction left unmatched. DNA of the CDR3: TGTGCCAGCAGGGCCCTAGCGGGGAAGGAAGAGACCCAGTACTTC. Its protein product is CASRALAGKEETQYF.

The chain couples TRBV10-1 to TRBJ1-6; D not certain. The V gene lost 2 bases and the J gene lost 0 bases, with 5 bases spanning the gap. Germline V gene data show CDR1 as WNHNN and CDR2 as SYGVQD (reference sequence). CDR3 length: 15 amino acids. CDR3 in DNA: TGCGCCAGCAGTGAGGAGAGCTCCTATAATTCACCCCTCCACTTT. Its protein is CASSEESSYNSPLHF.

V gene TRBV7-2 combines with J gene TRBJ1-2; 8 positions agree with TRBD1. Unmatched junction bases numbered 6, after V lost 5 bases and J lost 1 base. The CDR3 consists of 15 residues. Germline assignment: CDR1 SGHTA and CDR2 FQGNSA. Written as DNA, the CDR3 is TGTGCCAGCAGCGGACAGGGAGGAGTTAACTATGGCTACACCTTC. It yields the protein CASSGQGGVNYGYTF.

The chain carries TRBV18 and TRBJ2-5; no clear D gene. Trimming stripped 2 bases from V and 3 bases from J, with 7 bases between. Germline assignment: CDR1 KGHSH and CDR2 LQKENI. The CDR3 totals 13 residues. The CDR3 is CASSPNLKETQYF. The CDR3 DNA follows: TGTGCCAGCTCACCAAACCTTAAAGAGACCCAGTACTTC.